This T cell receptor beta chain emerged from a study of cytomegalovirus exposure and HLA in healthy donors. Study-level results: Reportedly, diagnosis of cytomegalovirus status by the classifier showed high specificity and sensitivity. Sequencing had likely introduced a cluster of highly shared sequence variants as an artifact. The authors later found TCR association rates varying by HLA locus, with DRB1 most and HLA-C fewest.

Per the germline V gene, CDR1 is WSHSY and CDR2 is SAAADI. The CDR3 consists of 15 residues. V was trimmed by 2 bases and J by 7 bases, leaving 15 bases between them. The PCR had 60 Vbeta and 13 Jbeta primers. Produced via immunoSEQ multiplex PCR; TCRdb's table is partial and in-frame only. Seen here are under 250,000 clones, about 88% observed once, and the top ten hold 0.24%. A word on this clone: Its antigen is not known.

The sequenced material came from PBMCs. This clonotype originated in a girl aged 2 to 9 in good health and CMV-seronegative. The chain has TRBV10-2 and TRBJ2-1, with a weak D call TRBD2 (6 bases). CDR3 protein: CASSEPYASGNEQFF. The CDR3 nucleotides are TGCGCCAGCAGTGAGCCTTACGCGAGCGGGAATGAGCAGTTCTTC.